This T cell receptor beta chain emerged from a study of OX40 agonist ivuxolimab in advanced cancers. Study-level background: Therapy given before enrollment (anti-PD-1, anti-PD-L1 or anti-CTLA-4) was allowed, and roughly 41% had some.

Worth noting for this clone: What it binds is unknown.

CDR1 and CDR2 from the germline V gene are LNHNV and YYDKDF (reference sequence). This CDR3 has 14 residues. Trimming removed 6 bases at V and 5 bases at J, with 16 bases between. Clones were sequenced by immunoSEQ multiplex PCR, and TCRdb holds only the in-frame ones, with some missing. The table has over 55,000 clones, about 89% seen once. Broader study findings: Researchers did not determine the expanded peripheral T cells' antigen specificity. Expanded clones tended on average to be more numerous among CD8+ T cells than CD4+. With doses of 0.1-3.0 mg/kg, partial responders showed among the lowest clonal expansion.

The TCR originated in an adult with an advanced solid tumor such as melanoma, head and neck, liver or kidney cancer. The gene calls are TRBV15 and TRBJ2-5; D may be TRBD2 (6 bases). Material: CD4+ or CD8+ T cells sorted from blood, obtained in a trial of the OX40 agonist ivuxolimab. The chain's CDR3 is CATRAGGTVETQYF. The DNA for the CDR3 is TGTGCCACCAGGGCTGGGGGGACGGTGGAGACCCAGTACTTC.